Listed here are 24 T cell receptor beta chains from one sample, sequenced in a study of B cell selection in AIRE deficiency. Generated by immunoSEQ multiplex PCR, the TCRdb table keeps only in-frame clones and is missing some. The sample holds about 21,000 clones, 94% seen once. The regulatory T cell sort gate was CD4+CD25hiCD127low/negative. Sequences were obtained from Tregs sorted from PBMCs. The receptors stem from a human donor with AIRE deficiency.

J is TRBJ2-1 and V is TRBV15; D perhaps matches TRBD2 (6 bases). CDR1 is LNHNV, CDR2 YYDKDF, per germline (reference sequence). V lost 2 bases, J lost 2 bases, and 7 bases lay in between. This CDR3 contains 14 residues. For the CDR3, the DNA is TGTGCCACCAGCAGAACGGGAGCCTACAATGAGCAGTTCTTC. Its protein is CATSRTGAYNEQFF. The entire variable domain, with the rest obtained from reference TRBV15 and TRBJ2-1, is as follows: DAMVIQNPRYQVTQFGKPVTLSCSQTLNHNVMYWYQQKSSQAPKLLFHYYDKDFNNEADTPDNFQSRRPNTSFCFLDIRSPGLGDTAMYLCATSRTGAYNEQFFGPGTRLTVL.

The V and J genes are TRBV10-1 and TRBJ2-3, with D possibly matching TRBD2 (5 bases). Trimming left V 7 bases short and J 8 bases short, with 7 bases between. The CDR3 contains 10 residues. CDR1 WNHNN and CDR2 SYGVQD come from the germline V gene (reference sequence). The CDR3, as DNA: TGCGCCAGCATTGGAGGTACGCAGTATTTT. Its protein is CASIGGTQYF.

This rearrangement joins TRBV11-2 to TRBJ2-7, with TRBD2 identical over 7 bases. Trimming at V came to 6 bases and at J to 2 bases, leaving 7 bases not matched to a gene. Germline CDR1 SGHAT, CDR2 FQNNGV. The CDR3 is 14 amino acids. CDR3: CASSLSGNPYEQYF. The CDR3 DNA follows: TGTGCCAGCAGTTTAAGCGGGAACCCCTACGAGCAGTACTTC.

CDR3 in DNA: TGTGCCAGCAGCAGATTCAACGAGCAGTACTTC. Protein: CASSRFNEQYF. This chain connects TRBV6-5 to TRBJ2-7; D is unclear. Germline V gene data show CDR1 as MNHEY and CDR2 as SVGAGI. The CDR3 sequence is 11 residues long. Trimming stripped 6 bases from V and 5 bases from J, with 8 bases between.

This chain links TRBV7-9 with TRBJ2-1, with TRBD2 matching over 8 bases. The J segment lost 5 bases and the V segment lost 5 bases, leaving 11 bases of the junction unmatched. Per germline, CDR1 SEHNR and CDR2 FQNEAQ (reference sequence). This CDR3 is built from 16 residues. The DNA of the CDR3 is TGTGCCAGCAGCCGACCCGGGACTAGGAATCACAATGAGCAGTTCTTC. It is translated as CASSRPGTRNHNEQFF.

This chain uses TRBV4-3 with TRBJ2-1; no clear D. The germline V and J ends were trimmed by 1 base and 0 bases, with 22 bases remaining between them. Per germline, CDR1 LGHNA and CDR2 YSLEER. The CDR3 has 20 residues. The CDR3 sequence is CASSQGFGVSQVSSYNEQFF. The CDR3 nucleotides are TGCGCCAGCAGCCAAGGTTTCGGTGTGAGCCAAGTCAGCTCCTACAATGAGCAGTTCTTC.

The CDR3 coding sequence is TGTGCCAGCACGAGCGGGAGGACAGATACGCAGTATTTT. It encodes CASTSGRTDTQYF. V is TRBV27 and J is TRBJ2-3; TRBD2 agrees at 9 bases. Germline assignment: CDR1 MNHEY and CDR2 SMNVEV (reference sequence). The CDR3 consists of 13 residues. V was pared by 7 bases and J by 3 bases, with 2 bases of the junction left unmatched.

This chain uses TRBV21-1 with TRBJ1-2. TRBV21-1 is recorded as a pseudogene. The CDR3 contains 13 residues. The CDR3 DNA sequence: TGTGCCAGCAGCAAAGGGGGGAAGGATGGCTACACCTTC. It yields the protein CASSKGGKDGYTF.

The rearrangement links TRBV9 to TRBJ2-1; 10 bases line up with TRBD2. Germline CDR1 reads SGDLS; CDR2 reads YYNGEE. This CDR3 spans 17 amino acids. After removal of 1 base from V and 4 bases from J, the junction contained 8 bases not matched to a gene. In DNA, the CDR3 is TGTGCCAGCAGCGTATACGGGACTAGCGACCCTTACAATGAGCAGTTCTTC. Its translation: CASSVYGTSDPYNEQFF. The variable domain in full, completed from reference TRBV9 and TRBJ2-1, reads DSGVTQTPKHLITATGQRVTLRCSPRSGDLSVYWYQQSLDQGLQFLIQYYNGEERAKGNILERFSAQQFPDLHSELNLSSLELGDSALYFCASSVYGTSDPYNEQFFGPGTRLTVL.

This sequence joins TRBV18 and TRBJ2-7; unclear D gene. The V gene's germline CDR1 is KGHSH and CDR2 LQKENI. The CDR3 loop spans 14 amino acids. V lost 1 base and J lost 4, with 11 bases in between. The CDR3: CASSPRSAGYEQYF. DNA for the CDR3: TGTGCCAGCTCACCACGGTCAGCCGGGTACGAGCAGTACTTC.

This clone was observed once. The CDR3 region has the DNA TGTGCCTGGAGTACCCAAGAGACCCAGTACTTC. Translation gives CAWSTQETQYF. This rearrangement joins TRBV30 to TRBJ2-5; D unresolved. The CDR3 totals 11 residues. Germline CDR1 reads GTSNPN; CDR2 reads SVGIG (reference sequence). V gave up 2 bases and J gave up 1 base, with 2 bases separating them.

The J gene is TRBJ1-1, the V gene TRBV10-3; perhaps TRBD1 as D (5 bases). The CDR3 loop spans 16 amino acids. Trimming shortened V by 3 bases and J by 3 bases, and 17 bases separated the two germline ends. Germline CDR1 is ENHRY and CDR2 is SYGVKD. CDR3 nucleotides: TGTGCCATCAGTGAATGGGGCGATCGAGATGACACTGAAGCTTTCTTT. Its translation is CAISEWGDRDDTEAFF.

V usage is TRBV11-2 and J usage is TRBJ1-6; D is unresolved. The germline CDR1 and CDR2 sequences are SGHAT and FQNNGV. V was shortened by 6 bases and J by 9 bases, with 15 bases between the two germline ends. The CDR3 loop spans 14 amino acids. The CDR3 DNA is TGTGCCAGCAGTCAAGCGGGGATCGGTTCACCCCTCCACTTT. Protein: CASSQAGIGSPLHF. The full variable domain, in which reference TRBV11-2 and TRBJ1-6 provide the parts outside the CDR3, is EAGVAQSPRYKIIEKRQSVAFWCNPISGHATLYWYQQILGQGPKLLIQFQNNGVVDDSQLPKDRFSAERLKGVDSTLKIQPAKLEDSAVYLCASSQAGIGSPLHFGNGTRLTVT.

This chain links TRBV5-4 with TRBJ2-7; the match to TRBD1 covers 8 bases. The CDR3 runs to 19 residues. Per germline, CDR1 SGHNT and CDR2 YYREEE (reference sequence). Losses at the gene ends were 4 bases for V and 4 bases for J; bases not matched to a gene: 22. The CDR3 bases are TGTGCCAGCAGCAGAGGACAGGGAGAGCGGCCTCCCCTTACTTACGAGCAGTACTTC. Encoded protein: CASSRGQGERPPLTYEQYF.

The rearrangement links TRBV5-1 to TRBJ2-2; 12 nucleotides align to TRBD2. The J segment lost 6 bases and the V segment lost 2 bases, leaving 8 bases of the junction unmatched. Germline-derived CDR1 and CDR2 are SGHRS and YFSETQ. CDR3 size: 17 residues. CDR3 sequence reads: CASSLLTSGRWAGELFF. The CDR3 DNA sequence: TGCGCCAGCAGCTTACTGACTAGCGGGAGATGGGCCGGGGAGCTGTTTTTT. Complete variable domain (other parts from reference TRBV5-1 and TRBJ2-2): KAGVTQTPRYLIKTRGQQVTLSCSPISGHRSVSWYQQTPGQGLQFLFEYFSETQRNKGNFPGRFSGRQFSNSRSEMNVSTLELGDSALYLCASSLLTSGRWAGELFFGEGSRLTVL.

The chain recombines TRBV19 with TRBJ1-5, with a weak D call TRBD1 (5 bases). This CDR3 is 14 amino acids long. CDR1 is LNHDA and CDR2 is SQIVND in the germline V gene (reference sequence). V was pared by 4 bases and J by 3 bases, with 10 bases between. The CDR3 is CASSTGTVNQPQHF. Written as DNA, the CDR3 is TGTGCCAGTAGTACGGGGACGGTCAATCAGCCCCAGCATTTT. Looking up the rest from reference TRBV19 and TRBJ1-5 gives the full variable domain: DGGITQSPKYLFRKEGQNVTLSCEQNLNHDAMYWYRQDPGQGLRLIYYSQIVNDFQKGDIAEGYSVSREKKESFPLTVTSAQKNPTAFYLCASSTGTVNQPQHFGDGTRLSIL.

The chain has TRBV6-6 and TRBJ2-1; D may be TRBD1 (5 bases). Trimming left V 5 bases short and J 3 bases short, with 8 bases between. This CDR3 comprises 13 residues. In germline, CDR1 is MNHNY, CDR2 SVGAGI (reference sequence). DNA for the CDR3: TGTGCCAGCAGTCGGACAAACTACAATGAGCAGTTCTTC. Translated: CASSRTNYNEQFF.

The rearrangement uses TRBV28 and TRBJ1-3, with D tentatively TRBD1 (5 bases). Trimming shortened V by 1 base and J by 0 bases, and 13 bases separated the two germline ends. The CDR3 length is 17 residues. Germline CDR1 and CDR2: MDHEN and SYDVKM. CDR3 sequence (DNA): TGTGCCAGCAGTTTATTCGGCAGGGCCTTCTCTGGAAACACCATATATTTT. It translates to CASSLFGRAFSGNTIYF.

The V call is TRBV7-9, the J call TRBJ2-7, with D perhaps TRBD2 (5 bases). This CDR3 region has 14 residues. Germline V lookup: CDR1 SEHNR, CDR2 FQNEAQ (reference sequence). Trimming shortened V by 0 bases and J by 3 bases, and 9 bases separated the two germline ends. This CDR3 is CASSLAGVLYEQYF. CDR3 sequence (DNA): TGTGCCAGCAGCTTAGCGGGAGTGCTCTACGAGCAGTACTTC.

J is TRBJ2-1 and V is TRBV30, with TRBD2 identical over 10 bases. Germline V gene data show CDR1 as GTSNPN and CDR2 as SVGIG (reference sequence). The junction had 13 bases not matched to a gene; V was cut back by 2 bases and J by 6 bases. This CDR3 comprises 17 residues. CDR3 region: CAWSWLWVSGRPNEQFF. CDR3 in DNA: TGTGCCTGGAGTTGGTTATGGGTTAGCGGGAGGCCCAATGAGCAGTTCTTC.

The chain uses TRBV27 and TRBJ2-1; 7 bases map to TRBD2. J was trimmed by 5 bases and V by 3 bases; bases with no gene match: 10. Germline V gene data show CDR1 as MNHEY and CDR2 as SMNVEV (reference sequence). The CDR3 contains 16 residues. The CDR3 region is CASSFGRGRLNNEQFF. The CDR3 nucleotides are TGTGCCAGCAGTTTCGGCCGCGGGAGACTGAACAATGAGCAGTTCTTC.

The V gene is TRBV27, the J gene TRBJ1-2, with D maybe TRBD1 (5 bases). The germline V gene encodes CDR1 MNHEY and CDR2 SMNVEV (reference sequence). Between the trimmed V and J ends, which lost 8 bases and 8 bases, there was a span of 18 bases. This CDR3 comprises 13 residues. CDR3 in DNA: TGTGCCAGCCATAACGGGGGATTAGAGGGCTACACCTTC. It codes for CASHNGGLEGYTF.

The chain joins TRBV4-2 to TRBJ2-3; D gene unclear. V gave up 0 bases and J gave up 0 bases, with 10 bases separating them. The CDR3 consists of 16 residues. Germline V gene data show CDR1 as LGHNA and CDR2 as YNFKEQ. In DNA form, the CDR3 reads TGTGCCAGCAGCCAAGATTGGGTCGGGAGCACAGATACGCAGTATTTT. It yields the protein CASSQDWVGSTDTQYF.

This clone has more than one count but fewer than ten. This rearrangement joins TRBV7-2 to TRBJ2-3, with D possibly called TRBD1 or TRBD2 (6 bases each). V dropped 7 bases and J dropped 4 bases, with 18 bases sitting between them. The germline gives CDR1 SGHTA, CDR2 FQGNSA. This CDR3 spans 15 amino acids. The CDR3 DNA follows: TGTGCCAGCAACCTCGGGGGCGGGTCCTCAGATACGCAGTATTTT. It translates to CASNLGGGSSDTQYF. Variable domain in full (rest from reference TRBV7-2 and TRBJ2-3): GAGVSQSPSNKVTEKGKDVELRCDPISGHTALYWYRQSLGQGLEFLIYFQGNSAPDKSGLPSDRFSAERTGGSVSTLTIQRTQQEDSAVYLCASNLGGGSSDTQYFGPGTRLTVL.